These 25 T cell receptor beta chains were all obtained from the same sample, sequenced in a study of shared clonotypes between healthy human individuals. The protocol was immunoSEQ multiplex PCR, while the TCRdb copy is restricted to in-frame clones and leaves out a portion. The data contain almost 750,000 clones, 72% of them singletons. Sequenced: memory CD4+ T cells sorted from blood. Subset specified: CD45RA-negative fraction. Receptors originate from a woman younger than 45 in good health.

This clone appeared a few times. The chain joins TRBV25-1 to TRBJ2-7, with 11 positions matching TRBD2. The CDR3 totals 14 residues. V shed 4 bases, J shed 5 bases, and the junction held 4 bases outside the gene matches. The V gene's germline CDR1 is MGHDK and CDR2 SYGVNS. The CDR3, as DNA: TGTGCCAGCAGTGTAGCGGGAGGGCCTAACGAGCAGTACTTC. It is translated as CASSVAGGPNEQYF.

The genes are TRBV2 and TRBJ2-1, with 8 bases lining up with TRBD1. CDR1 is SNHLY and CDR2 is FYNNEI in the germline V gene. The V and J ends lost 6 bases and 6 bases, in that order; junction bases with no gene match: 4. There are 13 residues in the CDR3. Written as DNA, the CDR3 is TGTGCCAGCAGGACGACAGGGGTCAATGAGCAGTTCTTC. Encoded protein: CASRTTGVNEQFF. Full variable domain (rest looked up from reference TRBV2 and TRBJ2-1): EPEVTQTPSHQVTQMGQEVILRCVPISNHLYFYWYRQILGQKVEFLVSFYNNEISEKSEIFDDQFSVERPDGSNFTLKIRSTKLEDSAMYFCASRTTGVNEQFFGPGTRLTVL.

V usage is TRBV28 and J usage is TRBJ2-1, with 10 nucleotides matching TRBD2. This CDR3 region has 15 residues. V lost 5 bases and J lost 3; bases outside the gene matches: 4. Germline V gives CDR1 MDHEN, CDR2 SYDVKM. The CDR3 DNA reads TGTGCCAGCAGTAGGCCTAGCGGGAGCTACAATGAGCAGTTCTTC. Translated, it gives CASSRPSGSYNEQFF.

This chain uses TRBV5-6 with TRBJ1-2, with 11 nucleotides matching TRBD1. CDR1 SGHDT and CDR2 YYEEEE come from the germline V gene. V lost 4 bases and J lost 8; bases outside the gene matches: 4. The CDR3 totals 13 residues. CDR3 in amino acids: CASSLDRGLGYTF. CDR3 sequence (DNA): TGTGCCAGCAGCCTGGACAGGGGGCTCGGCTACACCTTC.

This clone was counted only a few times. The chain couples TRBV18 to TRBJ2-6, with 10 bases matching TRBD1. Unmatched junction bases numbered 5, after V lost 6 bases and J lost 0 bases. This CDR3 comprises 17 residues. CDR1 is KGHSH, CDR2 LQKENI, per germline. In nucleotides, the CDR3 is TGTGCCAGCTCCCGGGACAGGGGTGTCTCTGGGGCCAACGTCCTGACTTTC. This codes for CASSRDRGVSGANVLTF.

The chain combines TRBV7-2 with TRBJ2-1; TRBD2 matches at 10 bases. The CDR3 is made up of 18 amino acids. From germline, CDR1 is SGHTA and CDR2 FQGNSA. Unmatched junction bases numbered 13, after V lost 5 bases and J lost 3 bases. The CDR3 loop is CASSPGRSGRVRYNEQFF. Written as DNA, the CDR3 is TGTGCCAGCAGCCCCGGACGGAGCGGGAGGGTCCGCTACAATGAGCAGTTCTTC.

This clone occurred many times. The chain is built from TRBV7-9 and TRBJ2-7; TRBD1 agrees at 8 bases. The CDR3 sequence is 12 residues long. Looked up from germline, CDR1 is SEHNR and CDR2 is FQNEAQ (reference sequence). The V gene end was trimmed by 5 bases and the J gene end by 5 bases; junction bases not matched to a gene: 2. The CDR3 reads CASSVTGDEQYF. The DNA of the CDR3 is TGTGCCAGCAGCGTGACAGGGGACGAGCAGTACTTC.

This chain links TRBV6-5 with TRBJ2-1; 10 bases align to TRBD2. The germline V gene encodes CDR1 MNHEY and CDR2 SVGAGI. This CDR3 is 16 amino acids long. V gave up 0 bases and J gave up 9 bases; unmatched junction bases: 8. The CDR3 loop is CASSYSGIAGGVEQFF. The CDR3 DNA is TGTGCCAGCAGTTACTCCGGAATAGCGGGAGGTGTTGAGCAGTTCTTC.

The gene calls are TRBV5-1 and TRBJ2-5; either TRBD1 or TRBD2 may fit D (6 bases each). Germline-derived CDR1 and CDR2 are SGHRS and YFSETQ. The CDR3 loop spans 13 amino acids. V shed 7 bases and J shed 4 bases, with 14 bases lying between them. CDR3 residues: CASGSGALETQYF. The CDR3 nucleotides read TGCGCCAGCGGATCGGGGGCTTTAGAGACCCAGTACTTC.

For the CDR3, the DNA is TGCGCCTCCCGCGGGACTGGAAACACCATATATTTT. It is translated as CASRGTGNTIYF. This chain joins TRBV10-1 and TRBJ1-3; no definite D call. Germline CDR1 reads WNHNN; CDR2 reads SYGVQD (reference sequence). V was cut by 11 bases and J by 2 bases, with 10 bases left in between. CDR3 size: 12 residues.

This chain links TRBV5-4 with TRBJ1-5, with 9 bases that match TRBD1. Germline V gene sequence: CDR1 SGHNT, CDR2 YYREEE (reference sequence). The V gene end was trimmed by 4 bases and the J gene end by 3 bases; junction bases not matched to a gene: 5. The CDR3 extends over 15 amino acids. The CDR3 spells CASSAGTGLNQPQHF. The CDR3 DNA is TGTGCCAGCAGCGCCGGGACAGGGCTCAATCAGCCCCAGCATTTT.

This clone was recorded once. The CDR3: CASRTGGRPGELFF. Written as DNA, the CDR3 is TGTGCCAGCAGAACCGGGGGCCGGCCCGGGGAGCTGTTTTTT. The rearrangement links TRBV28 to TRBJ2-2, with D possibly being TRBD1 or TRBD2 (6 bases each). This CDR3 spans 14 amino acids. Trimming pared 6 bases from V and 6 bases from J, leaving 14 bases between. Germline CDR1 and CDR2: MDHEN and SYDVKM.

The chain is built from TRBV20-1 and TRBJ2-5; D might be TRBD1 or TRBD2, each matching 6 bases. Trimming took off 1 base at V and 8 bases at J, with 8 bases between the two ends. Germline CDR1 DFQATT, CDR2 SNEGSKA (reference sequence). This CDR3 is 11 amino acids long. The CDR3 bases are TGCAGTGCTAGAGCCGGGGGCACCCAGTACTTC. Encoded protein: CSARAGGTQYF.

This CDR3 reads CASSLTTTNQPQHF. The CDR3 nucleotides read TGTGCCAGCAGCTTAACTACAACGAATCAGCCCCAGCATTTT. This chain links TRBV7-2 with TRBJ1-5; no clear D. This CDR3 has 14 residues. V was cut by 2 bases and J by 4 bases, with 9 bases left in between. Looked up from germline, CDR1 is SGHTA and CDR2 is FQGNSA.

The rearrangement uses TRBV5-1 and TRBJ2-7; 13 bases map to TRBD2. The trim removed 4 bases at V and 6 bases at J, leaving 7 bases unmatched. Per germline, CDR1 SGHRS and CDR2 YFSETQ. The CDR3 sequence is 15 residues long. CDR3 sequence reads: CASSEGLAGVTEQYF. The CDR3 DNA is TGCGCCAGCAGCGAAGGACTAGCGGGAGTCACCGAGCAGTACTTC. Together with reference TRBV5-1 and TRBJ2-7, the CDR3 gives the full variable domain: KAGVTQTPRYLIKTRGQQVTLSCSPISGHRSVSWYQQTPGQGLQFLFEYFSETQRNKGNFPGRFSGRQFSNSRSEMNVSTLELGDSALYLCASSEGLAGVTEQYFGPGTRLTVT.

In this sample, this clone turned up once. The V call is TRBV4-1, the J call TRBJ1-6; D unresolved. The germline V gene encodes CDR1 MGHRA and CDR2 YSYEKL. This CDR3 is built from 13 residues. V was clipped by 0 bases and J by 9 bases, with 6 bases between them. The CDR3 sequence: CASSQDLISPLHF. Here the CDR3 DNA reads TGCGCCAGCAGCCAAGACCTAATTTCACCCCTCCACTTT.

This clone was counted a single time. This sequence joins TRBV28 and TRBJ2-3; TRBD2 matches 9 bases. The germline CDR1 and CDR2 sequences are MDHEN and SYDVKM. Trimming at V came to 2 bases and at J to 6 bases, leaving 12 bases not matched to a gene. This CDR3 comprises 17 residues. The CDR3 loop is CASSLGLASGRSDTQYF. The CDR3 coding sequence is TGTGCCAGCAGTTTAGGACTAGCGTCCGGGCGTTCCGATACGCAGTATTTT.

The chain joins TRBV13 to TRBJ1-2, with TRBD1 as a possible D gene (5 bases). The CDR3 is 14 amino acids. Trimming removed 4 bases from V and 4 bases from J, with 13 bases in between. Per germline, CDR1 PRHDT and CDR2 FYEKMQ (reference sequence). CDR3 in amino acids: CASSSEMGTYGYTF. For the CDR3, the DNA is TGTGCCAGCAGCTCCGAGATGGGGACCTATGGCTACACCTTC. Looking up the rest from reference TRBV13 and TRBJ1-2 gives the full variable domain: AAGVIQSPRHLIKEKRETATLKCYPIPRHDTVYWYQQGPGQDPQFLISFYEKMQSDKGSIPDRFSAQQFSDYHSELNMSSLELGDSALYFCASSSEMGTYGYTFGSGTRLTVV.

The rearrangement uses TRBV6-5 and TRBJ1-1; weak D call: TRBD1 (5 bases). Trimming removed 5 bases at V and 8 bases at J, with 9 bases between. The CDR3 spans 11 residues. Germline CDR1 MNHEY, CDR2 SVGAGI. CDR3 coding DNA: TGTGCCAGCAGTGCTTGGGGCGAAGCTTTCTTT. This codes for CASSAWGEAFF.

The gene calls are TRBV19 and TRBJ2-4, with 10 bases that match TRBD1. Germline loops: CDR1 LNHDA, CDR2 SQIVND (reference sequence). J was trimmed by 6 bases and V by 6 bases; bases with no gene match: 5. The CDR3 is 14 residues long. DNA for the CDR3: TGTGCCAGTAGGTCGGGACAGGGGAGAAACATTCAGTACTTC. This gives the protein CASRSGQGRNIQYF.

V gene TRBV11-2 combines with J gene TRBJ2-2; D ambiguous. The CDR3 has 16 amino acids. Germline CDR1 and CDR2: SGHAT and FQNNGV. The V gene lost 4 bases and the J gene lost 1 base, with 13 bases spanning the gap. Here the CDR3 reads CASSSQPTENTGELFF. In DNA form, the CDR3 reads TGTGCCAGCAGCTCCCAGCCTACTGAGAACACCGGGGAGCTGTTTTTT.

The gene calls are TRBV29-1 and TRBJ1-2; D is possibly TRBD1 (5 bases). The CDR3 has 13 amino acids. The germline V gene has CDR1 SQVTM and CDR2 ANQGSEA. Deletions cut 8 bases from V and 6 bases from J, with 19 bases between. CDR3 sequence reads: CSSKTGTRDGYTF. The CDR3 nucleotides read TGCAGCTCGAAGACCGGGACGAGGGATGGCTACACCTTC.

This clone was seen more than once but under ten times. The genes are TRBV5-1 and TRBJ1-4, with TRBD1 matching 7 bases. The CDR3 is 15 residues long. Trimming took 0 bases from V and 4 from J; bases not matched to a gene: 3. Germline V gives CDR1 SGHRS, CDR2 YFSETQ. CDR3 amino acids: CASSLEGQSNEKLFF. CDR3 bases: TGCGCCAGCAGCTTGGAGGGACAGAGTAATGAAAAACTGTTTTTT.

The chain has TRBV9 and TRBJ2-7; D gene unclear. V lost 0 bases and J lost 5, with 18 bases in between. From germline, CDR1 is SGDLS and CDR2 YYNGEE. CDR3 length: 16 amino acids. The CDR3 sequence: CASSVVWAGLIHEQYF. The CDR3 coding sequence is TGTGCCAGCAGCGTAGTATGGGCAGGTCTTATCCACGAGCAGTACTTC.

V usage is TRBV28 and J usage is TRBJ1-5; 10 nucleotides align to TRBD1. Germline assignment: CDR1 MDHEN and CDR2 SYDVKM. V was pared by 6 bases and J by 1 base, with 12 bases of the junction left unmatched. The CDR3 contains 18 residues. The CDR3 nucleotides are TGTGCCAGCAGCAGCCCGGGACAGGGGATCTCCAGCAATCAGCCCCAGCATTTT. Its translation is CASSSPGQGISSNQPQHF.